One sample yielded the 3 T cell receptor beta chains listed below, sequenced in a study of blood T cell repertoires in COVID-19. The method was immunoSEQ multiplex PCR; TCRdb's version includes in-frame clones alone and lacks a portion of them. The repertoire holds tens of thousands of clones, with around nine tenths as singletons. Sequencing was done on a sample of peripheral blood. The receptors here all came from a woman aged 80 or older with active or convalescent COVID-19.

The chain has TRBV7-9 and TRBJ1-2; 9 nucleotides line up with TRBD1. The CDR3 sequence is 14 residues long. The V gene end was trimmed by 5 bases and the J gene end by 4 bases; junction bases not matched to a gene: 5. CDR1 SEHNR and CDR2 FQNEAQ come from the germline V gene (reference sequence). This chain's CDR3 is CASSGGQGIYGYTF. The CDR3 DNA reads as TGTGCCAGCAGCGGCGGACAGGGGATCTATGGCTACACCTTC.

This chain links TRBV25-1 with TRBJ1-6; 7 bases map to TRBD1. The CDR3 totals 14 residues. CDR1 MGHDK and CDR2 SYGVNS come from the germline V gene. V lost 6 bases to trimming and J lost 10 bases; unmatched junction nucleotides: 9. In DNA form, the CDR3 reads TGTGCCAGCAGCCGTGGGACAGCCCAATCACCCCTCCACTTT. Residues: CASSRGTAQSPLHF.

The chain is built from TRBV9 and TRBJ1-2; 8 nucleotides line up with TRBD1. CDR1 and CDR2 from the germline V gene are SGDLS and YYNGEE. The CDR3 contains 14 residues. V lost 3 bases, J lost 4 bases, and 5 bases stayed unmatched. The CDR3, as DNA: TGTGCCAGCAGCGCGCCACAGGGGGGCTATGGCTACACCTTC. As protein: CASSAPQGGYGYTF.